This T cell receptor beta chain was identified in a study of blood T cell repertoires in COVID-19. Across the study: Samples representing acute and convalescent COVID-19 were sourced from the United States, Italy and Spain. PBMCs, B-cell-depleted T cells, or T cells provided the cDNA or gDNA that made up the material.

In the original analysis: It was from reference gene primer amplification that nucleated cell counts were estimated. The assay was immunoSEQ multiplex PCR, and TCRdb's table has in-frame clones only and misses some. That table is the source of V, J and clone size, and D and trimming were worked out from the DNA. The sample contains 250,000 to 350,000 clones, roughly 90% of which appear only once. The clonotype originates from a woman aged 45-65 years with active or convalescent COVID-19. The specimen sequenced was peripheral blood.

The CDR3 region is CASSQAGLSYNEQFF. The CDR3 nucleotides read TGCGCCAGCAGCCAAGCGGGACTATCATACAATGAGCAGTTCTTC. The chain combines TRBV4-1 with TRBJ2-1, with 7 bases that match TRBD2. The CDR3 length is 15 residues. Looked up from germline, CDR1 is MGHRA and CDR2 is YSYEKL. The V segment lost 1 base and the J segment 4 bases; nucleotides outside the gene matches: 4.